These T cell receptor beta chains were read from a single sample in a study of T cell repertoires in cytomegalovirus infection. TCRdb recomputed calls from the reads with MiXCR, one row per CDR3 protein. This sample has roughly 300,000 distinct CDR3 sequences, with over 7.5% found just once. The specimen was PBMCs. The origin of the receptors is a human donor in good health (CMV status not recorded). Some clones in this sample may be carry-over from other donors' samples. Each CDR3 is given with its conserved first and last residue. A D gene is named only where the DNA matches it firmly. Some rows mark clone size as missing; the rest say once, few, many or name a class of expanded clone.

j_call clone_size v_call d_call cdr3_aa cdr3_nt
TRBJ2-1 many TRBV6-4 - CASSPGEGTYNEQFF TGTGCCAGCAGCCCAGGGGAGGGAACCTACAATGAGCAGTTCTTC
TRBJ2-3 many TRBV7-2 TRBD2 CASSRGGDGTTDTQYF TGTGCCAGCAGCCGGGGGGGGGACGGAACCACAGATACGCAGTATTTT
TRBJ2-2 many TRBV12-3/TRBV12-4 - CASTSSTGELFF TGTGCCAGCACGTCCTCGACCGGGGAGCTGTTTTTT
TRBJ1-2 many TRBV25-1 TRBD1 CASSPDRTGYGYTF TGTGCCAGCAGTCCTGACCGGACAGGATATGGCTACACCTTC
TRBJ2-1 few TRBV29-1 TRBD2 CSLGLAGNEQFF TGCAGTCTTGGACTAGCGGGCAATGAGCAGTTCTTC
TRBJ2-3 few TRBV19 TRBD1 CASSMTGTGTQYF TGTGCCAGTAGTATGACAGGGACAGGTACGCAGTATTTT
TRBJ2-7 - TRBV7-2 - CASSLPPYEQYF TGTGCCAGCAGCTTACCCCCCTACGAGCAGTACTTC
TRBJ2-5 many TRBV19 - CASTSYGGETQYF TGTGCCAGTACCTCATATGGAGGGGAGACCCAGTACTTC
TRBJ2-1 - TRBV12-3/TRBV12-4 TRBD2 CASRGERETSYNEQFF TGTGCCAGCAGGGGGGAGCGGGAGACGAGCTACAATGAGCAGTTCTTC
TRBJ2-3 - TRBV4-1 TRBD2 CASSQVSSGSGTDTQYF TGCGCCAGCAGCCAAGTTTCTAGCGGTTCCGGCACAGATACGCAGTATTTT
TRBJ2-2 few TRBV5-4 TRBD2 CASSLLERGGNTGELFF TGTGCCAGCAGCTTACTGGAGCGGGGGGGGAACACCGGGGAGCTGTTTTTT
TRBJ2-1 - TRBV29-1 TRBD1 CSVEPPGTGSYNEQFF TGCAGCGTTGAACCCCCCGGGACAGGCTCCTACAATGAGCAGTTCTTC
TRBJ1-4 - TRBV6-6 TRBD1 CASRGTGATNEKLFF TGTGCCAGCAGGGGGACAGGCGCAACTAATGAAAAACTGTTTTTT
TRBJ1-6 many TRBV7-2 - CASSLLGQGYSPLHF TGTGCCAGCAGCTTACTAGGGCAGGGGTATTCACCCCTCCACTTT
TRBJ1-4 many TRBV4-2 - CASSQDPPPGRTNEKLFF TGTGCCAGCAGCCAAGATCCCCCCCCAGGGAGGACTAATGAAAAACTGTTTTTT
TRBJ2-5 many TRBV7-8 TRBD2 CASSLIAGKQETQYF TGTGCCAGCAGCTTAATAGCGGGGAAACAAGAGACCCAGTACTTC
TRBJ2-1 many TRBV6-2/TRBV6-3 TRBD2 CASSGPGTSAEQFF TGTGCCAGCAGTGGTCCCGGGACTAGCGCTGAGCAGTTCTTC
TRBJ1-2 - TRBV7-9 - CASSSPKEPWFGYTF TGTGCCAGCAGCTCCCCGAAAGAACCGTGGTTTGGCTACACCTTC
TRBJ2-5 - TRBV20-1 - CSASTGLETQYF TGCAGTGCCTCAACGGGGCTAGAGACCCAGTACTTC
TRBJ2-4 - TRBV6-2/TRBV6-3 - CASREGVTKNIQYF TGTGCCAGCAGAGAGGGGGTGACCAAAAACATTCAGTACTTC
TRBJ1-5 few TRBV20-1 - CSAGRGGGDQPQHF TGCAGTGCCGGCAGGGGCGGGGGGGATCAGCCCCAGCATTTT
TRBJ2-3 - TRBV7-3 TRBD2 CASSLKSGNADTQYF TGTGCCAGCAGCTTAAAAAGCGGGAACGCAGATACGCAGTATTTT
TRBJ1-5 many TRBV7-2 TRBD1 CASSLLYPGQGIHQPQHF TGTGCCAGCAGCTTACTATACCCGGGACAGGGAATCCATCAGCCCCAGCATTTT
TRBJ1-2 - TRBV7-9 - CASSSHRAKLYGYTF TGTGCCAGCAGCTCCCACAGGGCGAAACTATATGGCTACACCTTC
TRBJ2-1 - TRBV7-9 - CASTFEEGPHNEQFF TGTGCCAGCACCTTCGAGGAAGGCCCTCACAATGAGCAGTTCTTC
TRBJ2-1 - TRBV19 TRBD2 CASSWGSGSSYNEQFF TGTGCCAGTAGTTGGGGAAGCGGGAGCTCCTACAATGAGCAGTTCTTC
TRBJ2-7 many TRBV28 TRBD1 CAIAGTGTASYEQYF TGTGCCATCGCGGGGACAGGGACCGCTTCCTACGAGCAGTACTTC
TRBJ2-5 many TRBV28 - CASSLTSERETQYF TGTGCCAGCAGTTTAACCAGCGAGCGCGAGACCCAGTACTTC
TRBJ2-3 many TRBV7-2 - CASSLERRTVTSTDTQYF TGTGCCAGCAGCTTAGAACGGCGGACTGTAACTAGCACAGATACGCAGTATTTT
TRBJ1-1 few TRBV7-9 - CASSSGSWGTEAFF TGTGCCAGCAGCTCCGGGTCCTGGGGGACTGAAGCTTTCTTT
TRBJ2-3 - TRBV6-1 - CASSRPTRADTQYF TGTGCCAGCAGCCGACCAACAAGAGCAGATACGCAGTATTTT
TRBJ2-7 - TRBV4-3 TRBD2 CASSQDPAGGIYEQYF TGCGCCAGCAGCCAAGATCCGGCGGGGGGGATCTACGAGCAGTACTTC
TRBJ2-5 few TRBV7-6 - CASSFGFVDQETQYF TGTGCCAGCAGCTTTGGTTTTGTGGACCAAGAGACCCAGTACTTC
TRBJ2-7 many TRBV7-2 TRBD2 CASSLARASGEQYF TGTGCCAGCAGCTTAGCGAGGGCTAGCGGGGAGCAGTACTTC
TRBJ2-3 - TRBV20-1 TRBD2 CSARDQTSGPTDTQYF TGCAGTGCTAGAGATCAAACTAGCGGGCCCACAGATACGCAGTATTTT
TRBJ2-1 few TRBV7-9 TRBD1 CASKTGGSYNEQFF TGTGCCAGCAAGACAGGGGGCTCCTACAATGAGCAGTTCTTC